This TCR beta chain was sequenced in a study of T cell responses to AZD1222 COVID-19 vaccine. Here immunoSEQ multiplex PCR was the method, and the copy in TCRdb shows in-frame clones only, minus some. The repertoire consists of some 150,000 clones, with approximately 90% occurring once and the leading ten covering under 2%. The CDR3 loop spans 14 amino acids. Germline V gene lookup returns CDR1 SGHRS and CDR2 YFSETQ. V shed 4 bases and J 5 bases; nucleotides not matched to a gene: 8. Pooling of second doses given at about 4 or about 12 weeks was done. Remarks on this clone: Its specificity is unknown.

Points from the study as a whole: Baseline antibody screening turned up just 6 or 7 seropositive AZD1222 recipients.

Source: peripheral blood, taken 28 days after the second AZD1222 dose. The receptor was isolated from an adult who received the AZD1222 COVID-19 vaccine. This sequence joins TRBV5-1 and TRBJ1-1; TRBD1 matches at 7 bases. CDR3 DNA sequence: TGCGCCAGCAGCGGTCAGGGACAGTGGACTGAAGCTTTCTTT. This translates into CASSGQGQWTEAFF. Complete variable domain (other parts from reference TRBV5-1 and TRBJ1-1): KAGVTQTPRYLIKTRGQQVTLSCSPISGHRSVSWYQQTPGQGLQFLFEYFSETQRNKGNFPGRFSGRQFSNSRSEMNVSTLELGDSALYLCASSGQGQWTEAFFGQGTRLTVV.